This paragraph reports one T cell receptor beta chain. These data come from a study of CD8+CD57+ T cells in acquired aplastic anemia. The TCR beta profiling, which covered VDJ combination and CDR3 sequence, was carried out using genomic DNA as the template. MiXCR, applied by TCRdb to the reads, yields one record per CDR3 protein. The sample lists 200,000 to 250,000 distinct CDR3 sequences; 34% were seen once. The CDR3 contains 14 residues. Germline CDR1 is LGHDT and CDR2 is YNNKEL (reference sequence). V dropped 3 bases and J dropped 2; count of bases not matched to a gene: 2. This TCR was recovered from a human donor in good health, serving as a control. The sample taken for sequencing was sorted CD4+, CD8+, or CD8+CD57+ T cells (not recorded which) from PBMCs. This chain joins TRBV3-1 and TRBJ2-3; 7 bases map to TRBD2. The CDR3 nucleotides read TGTGCCAGCAGCCATGGGGACTACACAGATACGCAGTATTTT. This codes for CASSHGDYTDTQYF.